The text below deals with one TCR beta chain. This record comes from a study of blood T cell repertoires in COVID-19. The overall study: Specimens from acute and convalescent COVID-19 originated in the United States, Italy and Spain.

Clones were sequenced by immunoSEQ multiplex PCR, and TCRdb holds only the in-frame ones, with some missing. The table records around 270,000 clones, 65% to 85% of them present only once. The CDR3 length is 12 residues. V lost 4 bases and J lost 10, with 11 bases in between. Germline V lookup: CDR1 MGHRA, CDR2 YSYEKL. The chain employs TRBV4-1 and TRBJ2-1; D call uncertain. This TCR derives from a woman between 40 and 50 years old who had recovered from COVID-19. Sequencing input: peripheral blood. In nucleotides, the CDR3 is TGCGCCAGCAGCCCCGATGGCCGCGAGCAGTTCTTC. Its protein product is CASSPDGREQFF.